These T cell receptor beta chains were read from a single sample in a study of blood T cell repertoires in COVID-19. Libraries were prepared by immunoSEQ multiplex PCR; TCRdb keeps only in-frame clonotypes and omits some of them. The repertoire holds hundreds of thousands of clones, with roughly 90% as singletons. The sequencing sample was made of PBMCs or T cells enriched from blood (not recorded which). These receptors were obtained from a woman between 18 and 29 years old who had been exposed to COVID-19. Each CDR3 is given with its conserved first and last residue. The order of the fields is D gene, V gene, clone size, CDR3 length, J gene, CDR3 protein, CDR3 DNA. D genes are given only for firm matches. Part of the rows lack a size; the others show once, few, many or a class for expanded clones.

D: TRBD1; V: TRBV2; size: .; length: 13; J: TRBJ2-7; CDR3: CASAGQGPYEQYF; DNA: TGTGCCAGCGCTGGACAGGGCCCCTACGAGCAGTACTTC
D: TRBD2; V: TRBV7-8; size: .; length: 22; J: TRBJ2-5; CDR3: CASSPRVSGYDTRISSKETQYF; DNA: TGTGCCAGCAGCCCTAGGGTTAGCGGGTATGATACCAGAATAAGTTCAAAAGAGACCCAGTACTTC
D: .; V: TRBV27; size: .; length: 16; J: TRBJ1-4; CDR3: CASSLFFGTLNEKLFF; DNA: TGTGCCAGCAGTTTATTTTTCGGGACACTGAATGAAAAACTGTTTTTT
D: TRBD1; V: TRBV28; size: .; length: 15; J: TRBJ1-1; CDR3: CASSLSRGQGSEAFF; DNA: TGTGCCAGCAGTTTAAGCAGGGGGCAAGGGTCTGAAGCTTTCTTT
D: TRBD2; V: TRBV5-1; size: .; length: 15; J: TRBJ2-3; CDR3: CASSFGLAGGDTQYF; DNA: TGCGCCAGCAGCTTCGGACTAGCGGGAGGAGATACGCAGTATTTT
D: TRBD2; V: TRBV29-1; size: once; length: 13; J: TRBJ2-1; CDR3: CSGPSGRSNEQFF; DNA: TGCAGTGGACCCAGCGGGAGGAGTAATGAGCAGTTCTTC
D: .; V: TRBV9; size: .; length: 13; J: TRBJ2-7; CDR3: CASSVIKLGEQYF; DNA: TGTGCCAGCAGCGTAATAAAGCTAGGCGAGCAGTACTTC
D: TRBD1; V: TRBV5-1; size: .; length: 17; J: TRBJ1-1; CDR3: CASSPGQGSYRGTEAFF; DNA: TGCGCCAGCAGCCCTGGACAGGGTTCATATCGGGGGACTGAAGCTTTCTTT
D: TRBD2; V: TRBV28; size: .; length: 15; J: TRBJ2-5; CDR3: CASSSLGGFQETQYF; DNA: TGTGCCAGCAGTTCCCTGGGGGGGTTCCAAGAGACCCAGTACTTC
D: TRBD2; V: TRBV7-6; size: .; length: 20; J: TRBJ2-5; CDR3: CASSLARRGLAGGNQETQYF; DNA: TGTGCCAGCAGCTTAGCCCGGCGAGGACTAGCGGGGGGAAACCAAGAGACCCAGTACTTC
D: .; V: TRBV7-2; size: .; length: 15; J: TRBJ1-5; CDR3: CASSLTGLNNQPQHF; DNA: TGTGCCAGCAGCTTAACTGGACTGAACAATCAGCCCCAGCATTTT
D: TRBD1; V: TRBV7-2; size: .; length: 16; J: TRBJ1-2; CDR3: CASSVSRGQGAMGYTF; DNA: TGTGCCAGCAGCGTTAGTAGGGGACAGGGGGCTATGGGCTACACCTTC
D: TRBD1; V: TRBV18; size: .; length: 15; J: TRBJ1-5; CDR3: CASSTISGGYQPQHF; DNA: TGTGCCAGCTCAACAATTTCAGGGGGCTATCAGCCCCAGCATTTT
D: TRBD1; V: TRBV4-1; size: few; length: 16; J: TRBJ1-5; CDR3: CASSQETGGNNQPQHF; DNA: TGCGCCAGCAGCCAAGAAACAGGGGGGAACAATCAGCCCCAGCATTTT
D: TRBD1; V: TRBV4-3; size: .; length: 16; J: TRBJ2-7; CDR3: CASSQDRGTGYPEQYF; DNA: TGCGCCAGCAGCCAAGATCGCGGGACAGGGTATCCCGAGCAGTACTTC
D: .; V: TRBV20-1; size: .; length: 11; J: TRBJ2-7; CDR3: CSARRGTEQYF; DNA: TGCAGTGCCAGGAGGGGCACCGAGCAGTACTTC
D: .; V: TRBV5-1; size: .; length: 16; J: TRBJ2-6; CDR3: CASSYLEDSGANVLTF; DNA: TGCGCCAGCAGCTACCTAGAGGACTCTGGGGCCAACGTCCTGACTTTC
D: .; V: TRBV30; size: .; length: 13; J: TRBJ1-1; CDR3: CAWSVTMNTEAFF; DNA: TGTGCCTGGAGTGTTACTATGAACACTGAAGCTTTCTTT
D: .; V: TRBV27; size: .; length: 14; J: TRBJ1-1; CDR3: CASSLTLMNTEAFF; DNA: TGTGCCAGCAGTTTAACATTAATGAACACTGAAGCTTTCTTT
D: .; V: TRBV6-5; size: .; length: 15; J: TRBJ1-1; CDR3: CASRHTGRSDTEAFF; DNA: TGTGCCAGCAGACATACAGGGAGATCGGACACTGAAGCTTTCTTT
D: TRBD1; V: TRBV4-2; size: .; length: 13; J: TRBJ1-1; CDR3: CASSLGTVMEAFF; DNA: TGTGCCAGCAGCCTTGGGACAGTCATGGAAGCTTTCTTT
D: TRBD2; V: TRBV11-3; size: .; length: 13; J: TRBJ2-1; CDR3: CASSPGGHSEQFF; DNA: TGTGCCAGCAGCCCGGGAGGCCATAGTGAGCAGTTCTTC
D: .; V: TRBV28; size: .; length: 17; J: TRBJ1-3; CDR3: CASSPSLGQPSGNTIYF; DNA: TGTGCCAGCAGTCCAAGCCTCGGACAACCATCTGGAAACACCATATATTTT
D: .; V: TRBV28; size: .; length: 14; J: TRBJ2-1; CDR3: CASVGADLSNEQFF; DNA: TGTGCCAGCGTCGGAGCAGATTTATCCAATGAGCAGTTCTTC
D: .; V: TRBV4-3; size: .; length: 14; J: TRBJ1-6; CDR3: CASSQDRGNSPLHF; DNA: TGCGCCAGCAGCCAAGACAGGGGTAATTCACCCCTCCACTTT
D: .; V: TRBV9; size: once; length: 15; J: TRBJ2-3; CDR3: CASSVSPGAADTQYF; DNA: TGTGCCAGCAGCGTATCTCCGGGAGCGGCAGATACGCAGTATTTT
D: .; V: TRBV19; size: .; length: 13; J: TRBJ1-1; CDR3: CASSPRANTEAFF; DNA: TGTGCCAGTAGCCCCAGGGCGAACACTGAAGCTTTCTTT
D: TRBD2; V: TRBV7-2; size: .; length: 16; J: TRBJ2-3; CDR3: CASSVGLGVSTDTQYF; DNA: TGTGCCAGCAGCGTAGGACTAGGAGTGAGCACAGATACGCAGTATTTT
D: TRBD2; V: TRBV4-2; size: once; length: 15; J: TRBJ2-7; CDR3: CASSQEVAGGDEQYF; DNA: TGTGCCAGCAGCCAAGAGGTAGCGGGTGGAGACGAGCAGTACTTC
D: .; V: TRBV11-3; size: .; length: 14; J: TRBJ1-1; CDR3: CASSLGQGNTEAFF; DNA: TGTGCCAGCAGCTTGGGCCAGGGGAACACTGAAGCTTTCTTT
D: TRBD2; V: TRBV10-3; size: .; length: 15; J: TRBJ2-7; CDR3: CAIRDYSGGIYEQYF; DNA: TGTGCCATCCGAGACTATAGCGGGGGGATCTACGAGCAGTACTTC
D: .; V: TRBV25-1; size: many; length: 12; J: TRBJ2-7; CDR3: CASSDGSYEQYF; DNA: TGTGCCAGCAGTGACGGGTCCTACGAGCAGTACTTC
D: .; V: TRBV7-2; size: .; length: 16; J: TRBJ2-7; CDR3: CASSLDSRALSYEQYF; DNA: TGTGCCAGCAGCTTAGATAGCAGAGCTCTCTCCTACGAGCAGTACTTC
D: .; V: TRBV5-5; size: once; length: 15; J: TRBJ2-7; CDR3: CASSLGQILTYEQYF; DNA: TGTGCCAGCAGCTTGGGTCAGATTTTAACCTACGAGCAGTACTTC
D: .; V: TRBV18; size: .; length: 19; J: TRBJ2-1; CDR3: CASSPRSGSPRSSNNEQFF; DNA: TGTGCCAGCTCACCACGTAGTGGGAGCCCCAGAAGCTCAAACAATGAGCAGTTCTTC
D: TRBD2; V: TRBV7-8; size: .; length: 21; J: TRBJ2-3; CDR3: CASSPIMGRPRKRGGTDTQYF; DNA: TGTGCCAGCAGCCCAATCATGGGACGGCCGAGAAAGCGGGGGGGCACAGATACGCAGTATTTT
D: .; V: TRBV23-1; size: .; length: 16; J: TRBJ2-2; CDR3: CASSQSRRRNTGELFF; DNA: TGCGCCAGCAGTCAATCGAGGAGGCGGAACACCGGGGAGCTGTTTTTT
D: .; V: TRBV5-6; size: .; length: 14; J: TRBJ2-7; CDR3: CASSFEARTYEQYF; DNA: TGTGCCAGCAGCTTTGAGGCAAGGACCTACGAGCAGTACTTC
D: .; V: TRBV5-4; size: .; length: 16; J: TRBJ2-1; CDR3: CASSLIGGKTYNEQFF; DNA: TGTGCCAGCAGCTTAATCGGCGGAAAGACCTACAATGAGCAGTTCTTC
D: .; V: TRBV3-1/TRBV3-2; size: .; length: 13; J: TRBJ2-1; CDR3: CASSQDPGNEQFF; DNA: TGTGCCAGCAGCCAAGATCCCGGGAATGAGCAGTTCTTC
D: TRBD1; V: TRBV2; size: once; length: 15; J: TRBJ2-2; CDR3: CASSGQGGGTGELFF; DNA: TGTGCCAGCAGTGGACAGGGTGGTGGCACCGGGGAGCTGTTTTTT
D: .; V: TRBV6-5; size: .; length: 15; J: TRBJ1-1; CDR3: CASRNTRIMNTEAFF; DNA: TGTGCCAGCAGGAATACCAGAATCATGAACACTGAAGCTTTCTTT
D: TRBD2; V: TRBV3-1/TRBV3-2; size: .; length: 19; J: TRBJ2-3; CDR3: CASSQDKVLAGSNTDTQYF; DNA: TGTGCCAGCAGCCAAGATAAGGTACTAGCGGGTTCCAACACAGATACGCAGTATTTT
D: .; V: TRBV7-2; size: .; length: 15; J: TRBJ1-4; CDR3: CASSLVPVFNEKLFF; DNA: TGTGCCAGCAGCTTAGTTCCGGTCTTTAATGAAAAACTGTTTTTT
D: .; V: TRBV30; size: once; length: 12; J: TRBJ2-2; CDR3: CAWSLQTGELFF; DNA: TGTGCCTGGAGTCTCCAGACCGGGGAGCTGTTTTTT
D: TRBD2; V: TRBV3-1/TRBV3-2; size: .; length: 14; J: TRBJ2-3; CDR3: CASSQAGGPDTQYF; DNA: TGTGCCAGCAGCCAAGCGGGAGGCCCGGATACGCAGTATTTT
D: .; V: TRBV3-1/TRBV3-2; size: .; length: 14; J: TRBJ1-4; CDR3: CASSHRGGGEKLFF; DNA: TGTGCCAGCAGCCACAGGGGTGGTGGTGAAAAACTGTTTTTT
D: .; V: TRBV6-5; size: .; length: 13; J: TRBJ2-5; CDR3: CASSPPSGETQYF; DNA: TGTGCCAGCAGCCCCCCCTCCGGAGAGACCCAGTACTTC